This TCR beta chain was recovered during a study of beta chain features in type 1 diabetes. Whole-study findings and limits: The naive, central memory and Treg TCRB repertoires of patients appeared to be more similar to one another than those of healthy donors. Type 1 diabetes patients had TCRB CDR3s that were shorter (moderately but significantly so) in all four CD4+ subsets.

Every participating donor gave one draw, a heparinised blood sample averaging approximately 120 mL. Naive, central memory, regulatory and stem cell-like memory cells within the CD4+ compartment were sorted using CD45RO/CCR7/CD25/CD127/CD95/CD27. CDR3 length equals 19 residues. The junction had 17 bases not matched to a gene; V was cut back by 4 bases and J by 0 bases. The germline CDR1 and CDR2 sequences are SQVTM and ANQGSEA. Of the isolated RNA, all was reverse transcribed, and so the sequenced material was expressed TCRB transcripts. Here immunoSEQ multiplex PCR was the method, and the copy in TCRdb shows in-frame clones only, minus some. The repertoire consists of roughly 28,000 clones, with approximately 55% occurring once and the leading ten covering approximately 1.6%. With respect to this clone: The antigen is unknown.

The TCR comes from a woman between 18 and 30 years old with type 1 diabetes. Sample: Tregs from blood. The chain combines TRBV29-1 with TRBJ2-1; 8 nucleotides line up with TRBD2. The CDR3 DNA reads as TGCAGCGTTGTAAGCCGGGGTAGCGGGACAAGGAGCTCCTACAATGAGCAGTTCTTC. It yields the protein CSVVSRGSGTRSSYNEQFF.